This TCR beta chain was sequenced during a study of blood T cell repertoires in COVID-19. The ends were cut back, 5 bases at V and 3 bases at J, with 22 bases in the middle. CDR3 length: 17 residues. CDR1 is LNHDA, CDR2 SQIVND, per germline (reference sequence). The sample holds a few counts of this clone. Some clones are missing from TCRdb's copy, which holds only in-frame ones; the method was immunoSEQ multiplex PCR. The profile shows a few hundred thousand clones, about 86% of them singletons. The chain joins TRBV19 to TRBJ1-1; tentatively, D is TRBD1 (6 bases). Sequenced material: peripheral blood. The sequence derives from a man aged 55 to 69 with acute or convalescent COVID-19. The CDR3 protein is CASSPIQGSGLDTEAFF. Written as DNA, the CDR3 is TGTGCCAGTAGTCCAATACAGGGTTCTGGTCTGGACACTGAAGCTTTCTTT.